This is a list of T cell receptor beta chains from one sample in a study of blood T cell repertoires in COVID-19. Sequencing used immunoSEQ multiplex PCR; TCRdb keeps in-frame clones, though not all of them. The sample has around 77,000 clones; approximately 80% are singletons. Sequenced: peripheral blood. The receptor source for this set is a man between 25 and 39 years old with COVID-19, enrolled during active disease. Each CDR3 is given with its conserved first and last residue. Fields, in order: CDR3 length, V gene, clone size, J gene, D gene, CDR3 protein, CDR3 DNA. A D gene is named only where the DNA matches it firmly. Clone sizes are given selectively: once, few, many, or a class where the clone is expanded.

>13|TRBV10-2|.|TRBJ2-7|.
CASSGNRVGEQYF
TGCGCCAGCAGTGGGAACAGGGTCGGCGAGCAGTACTTC
>16|TRBV11-2|.|TRBJ2-7|TRBD2
CASSLVPGGGDYEQYF
TGTGCCAGCAGCTTAGTTCCCGGGGGAGGGGACTACGAGCAGTACTTC
>16|TRBV4-2|.|TRBJ1-1|.
CASSQVEYRENTEAFF
TGTGCCAGCAGCCAAGTTGAGTACAGGGAGAACACTGAAGCTTTCTTT
>15|TRBV9|once|TRBJ1-2|TRBD1
CASSARDSQNYGYTF
TGTGCCAGCAGCGCTCGGGACAGTCAGAACTATGGCTACACCTTC
>12|TRBV27|.|TRBJ1-2|.
CASPGHRYGYTF
TGTGCCAGCCCGGGACATCGCTATGGCTACACCTTC
>11|TRBV2|.|TRBJ2-7|.
CASRESYEQYF
TGTGCCAGCAGGGAGTCCTACGAGCAGTACTTC
>14|TRBV6-5|.|TRBJ1-3|.
CASKQDLYGNTIYF
TGTGCCAGCAAACAGGATCTGTATGGAAACACCATATATTTT
>13|TRBV5-1|.|TRBJ2-7|.
CASKTESSYEQYF
TGCGCCAGCAAAACAGAGAGCTCCTACGAGCAGTACTTC
>15|TRBV7-9|once|TRBJ1-1|TRBD1
CASSDGQGSGSEAFF
TGTGCCAGCAGCGACGGACAGGGTTCAGGGTCTGAAGCTTTCTTT
>13|TRBV29-1|.|TRBJ1-1|.
CSVPPTGEVGAFF
TGCAGCGTTCCTCCCACCGGGGAAGTGGGAGCTTTCTTT
>14|TRBV29-1|.|TRBJ2-3|TRBD1
CSVERGQGAGTQYF
TGCAGCGTTGAGAGGGGACAGGGGGCTGGGACGCAGTATTTT
>14|TRBV7-7|.|TRBJ2-2|.
CASSLNPNTGELFF
TGTGCTAGCAGCTTAAATCCTAATACCGGGGAGCTGTTTTTT
>18|TRBV4-2|.|TRBJ2-1|.
CASSQVRGGLASYNEQFF
TGTGCCAGCAGCCAAGTGAGGGGGGGGCTAGCCTCATACAATGAGCAGTTCTTC
>14|TRBV28|.|TRBJ2-6|.
CASSFRSGANVLTF
TGTGCCAGCAGTTTCCGGTCTGGGGCCAACGTCCTGACTTTC
>15|TRBV19|.|TRBJ2-1|TRBD2
CASSLTSDPYNEQFF
TGTGCCAGTAGTCTCACTAGCGATCCGTACAATGAGCAGTTCTTC
>16|TRBV7-2|.|TRBJ2-7|TRBD2
CASSLSLGLAGEEQYF
TGTGCCAGCAGCCTCTCCCTGGGACTAGCGGGAGAGGAGCAGTACTTC
>16|TRBV7-9|.|TRBJ2-3|TRBD2
CASSLPIAGEGDTQYF
TGTGCCAGCAGCTTACCAATAGCGGGAGAAGGGGATACGCAGTATTTT
>14|TRBV24-1|.|TRBJ2-5|TRBD2
CATSDGGSVETQYF
TGTGCCACCAGTGACGGGGGGTCTGTAGAGACCCAGTACTTC
>14|TRBV28|.|TRBJ2-7|TRBD1
CASSTPGQGYEQYF
TGTGCCAGCAGTACCCCGGGACAGGGCTACGAGCAGTACTTC
>13|TRBV7-9|.|TRBJ2-7|.
CASSLDSYYEQYF
TGTGCCAGCAGCTTAGACAGTTACTACGAGCAGTACTTC
>13|TRBV6-5|.|TRBJ1-2|TRBD1
CASSTGEAYGYTF
TGTGCCAGCAGCACAGGGGAAGCCTATGGCTACACCTTC
>14|TRBV10-1|.|TRBJ2-7|.
CASSELTPAYEQYF
TGCGCCAGCAGTGAGTTGACACCGGCCTACGAGCAGTACTTC
>16|TRBV21-1|.|TRBJ2-7|.
CASSHTPGTGAYEQYF
TGTGCCAGCAGCCACACGCCAGGGACAGGGGCCTACGAGCAGTACTTC
>15|TRBV7-2|once|TRBJ1-5|.
CASSLVSNSNQPQHF
TGTGCCAGCAGCTTGGTTTCTAATAGCAATCAGCCCCAGCATTTT
>18|TRBV9|.|TRBJ2-1|TRBD2
CASSERVTEREGLNEQFF
TGTGCCAGCAGCGAGAGGGTAACCGAGCGGGAGGGCCTCAATGAGCAGTTCTTC
>15|TRBV9|.|TRBJ2-1|.
CASSTTGKAYNEQFF
TGTGCCAGCAGCACAACAGGCAAAGCCTACAATGAGCAGTTCTTC
>15|TRBV2|.|TRBJ1-1|.
CASILREGMNTEAFF
TGTGCCAGCATTCTCCGGGAGGGAATGAACACTGAAGCTTTCTTT